The present TCR beta chain was sequenced within a study of T cell changes during pregnancy in multiple sclerosis (dated by TCRdb to about 2019). With respect to the entire study: The study examined how the T cell repertoire changed over the course of pregnancy in women with multiple sclerosis.

Library method: the immunoSEQ multiplex PCR assay. The immuneACCESS repertoire file appears here via TCRdb, limited to in-frame rearrangements. These files lack a portion of the clones; in checked studies, under half of the deficit traces to unresolved V genes, and the cause of the others is not known. This sample has over 50,000 clones in its table, and 75% to 90% of those were observed once. About 0.4% of the sample lies in the top ten. CDR3 length: 16 amino acids, cysteine to phenylalanine. The read is trimmed to its CDR3 DNA, 48 bases read in frame from base 1. Cut back by 3 bases and 0 bases, the V and J ends lie 16 bases apart. The germline V gene supplies CDR1 SGHRS and CDR2 YFSETQ. To note about this clone: The antigen this receptor binds is unknown. One base away there is no much larger clone; base qualities are not given.

Here the chain combines TRBV5-1 and TRBJ2-7, with the D gene too uncertain to name. This receptor was taken from a female donor with multiple sclerosis, enrolled in a pregnancy study. The specimen was CD4+ T cells from peripheral blood mononuclear cells, collected in the third trimester of pregnancy. The DNA is TGCGCCAGCAGCTCGGTCCTAGGTGTCAGCTCCTACGAGCAGTACTTC. The encoded protein is CASSSVLGVSSYEQYF.